A single T cell receptor (beta chain) is shown here with its context. Fresh 10 ml peripheral blood yielded PBMCs. TCR beta CDR3 regions were amplified from RNA. Primed by the HTBI set, a first-round RT-PCR was run on the TCR CDR3. TCRdb fed the multiplex PCR reads into MiXCR, producing one record per CDR3 protein. The table has under 800,000 distinct CDR3 sequences, 12% to 15% seen once. Trimming took 4 bases from V and 2 from J, leaving 9 bases between them. The germline V gene has CDR1 SGHRS and CDR2 YFSETQ. The CDR3 consists of 13 residues. The data were taken from a study of T cells in Graves' hyperthyroidism and ophthalmopathy.

The receptor was isolated from a woman between 18 and 30 years old with Graves' hyperthyroidism. The sample consisted of blood. V and J are TRBV5-1 and TRBJ1-1, with D perhaps TRBD1 (6 bases). The CDR3 protein is CASSRQDNTEAFF. The DNA of the CDR3 is TGCGCCAGCAGCAGACAGGATAACACTGAAGCTTTCTTT.